The entry below describes one T cell receptor beta chain. From germline, CDR1 is GTSNPN and CDR2 SVGIG (reference sequence). The junction had 4 bases not matched to a gene; V was cut back by 4 bases and J by 5 bases. The CDR3 is 12 amino acids. In the study's own analysis: The authors estimated nucleated cell counts from reference gene primer amplification. Sequenced by immunoSEQ multiplex PCR; TCRdb stores in-frame clones only, minus some. The D gene and trimming were derived from the DNA, and the V and J assignments and clone size from that table. Here the sample spans approximately 320,000 clones, roughly nine tenths being singletons. The sample comes from a study of blood T cell repertoires in COVID-19. Looking at the study overall: Sites across the United States, Italy and Spain contributed samples from acute and convalescent COVID-19. PBMCs, B-cell-depleted T cells, or T cells provided the cDNA or gDNA that made up the material.

Membership in each cohort depended on participant-reported clinical history. This TCR came from a man aged 60 to 75 who had recovered from COVID-19. The sequenced sample consisted of PBMCs or T cells enriched from blood (not recorded which). The chain has TRBV30 and TRBJ2-5; 7 bases align to TRBD2. The CDR3, as DNA: TGTGCCTGGACCATGGGGGGGGAGACCCAGTACTTC. Its protein is CAWTMGGETQYF. The complete variable domain, with remaining parts taken from reference TRBV30 and TRBJ2-5, reads SQTIHQWPATLVQPVGSPLSLECTVEGTSNPNLYWYRQAAGRGLQLLFYSVGIGQISSEVPQNLSASRPQDRQFILSSKKLLLSDSGFYLCAWTMGGETQYFGPGTRLLVL.